The clone carrying this T cell receptor (beta chain) was observed at least ten times. The antigen is unknown. Per the germline V gene, CDR1 is SGHTA and CDR2 is FQGTGA. The CDR3 length is 15 residues. V was cut by 7 bases and J by 5 bases, with 21 bases left in between. This sample was taken from a study of regulatory T cells in long-lasting Graves disease. With iRepertoire HTBI primers and Arm-PCR of CDR3 regions, TCR beta libraries were built. Study processing details: Identification yielded some 65 TRBV and 13 to 15 TRBJ segments across samples. TCRdb recomputed calls from the multiplex PCR reads with MiXCR, one row per CDR3 protein. The V and J calls were determined by TCRdb, not by the authors. The table has hundreds of thousands of distinct CDR3 sequences, about 22% seen once. Time point here: persistent/refractory GD, antithyroid drugs over 5 years with positive TRAb. Researchers made the TCR library from RNA that was extracted from PBMCs.

Study observations and caveats: Persistent disease samples used TRBV28, TRBJ1-2 and TRBJ2-5 preferentially. Peripheral blood was the sole material, not thyroid tissue. Lower TCR diversity was seen in persistent Graves' patients than in newly diagnosed ones.

The sequenced sample was peripheral blood mononuclear cells (PBMCs), obtained when the disease was refractory, from a patient treated with antithyroid drugs. The receptor's source is a female donor with Graves disease. This chain links TRBV7-3 with TRBJ2-7, with D unclear. This CDR3 is CASTWKSHKSNEQYF. CDR3 nucleotide sequence: TGTGCCAGCACCTGGAAATCCCACAAGTCGAACGAGCAGTACTTC. Full variable domain (missing parts from reference TRBV7-3 and TRBJ2-7): GAGVSQTPSNKVTEKGKYVELRCDPISGHTALYWYRQSLGQGPEFLIYFQGTGAADDSGLPNDRFFAVRPEGSVSTLKIQRTERGDSAVYLCASTWKSHKSNEQYFGPGTRLTVT.